Shown below are 12 T cell receptor beta chains from a single sample sequenced in a study of T cells in Graves' hyperthyroidism and ophthalmopathy. The CDR3 regions of TCR beta were amplified from RNA transcripts. The HTBI primer set was used in a first-round RT-PCR of the TCR CDR3. One entry per CDR3 protein results from TCRdb running MiXCR on the multiplex PCR reads. The profile shows about 640,000 distinct CDR3 sequences, under 25% of them singletons. Sample: blood. These receptors all come from a man aged 30 to 45 with Graves' ophthalmopathy.

At least ten counts were recorded for this clonotype. The rearrangement joins TRBV7-8 to TRBJ2-3; D might be TRBD1 (7 bases). The CDR3 length is 16 residues. Trimming left V 0 bases short and J 2 bases short, with 12 bases between. Germline V CDR1 and CDR2: SGHVS, FQNEAQ. The CDR3 reads CASSLAAGGHTDTQYF. The CDR3 nucleotides are TGTGCCAGCAGCTTAGCGGCAGGGGGGCACACAGATACGCAGTATTTT.

This clonotype was seen many times. CDR3 coding DNA: TGTGCCAGCAGTGATCGGGCTGGCAATCAGCCCCAGCATTTT. The encoded protein is CASSDRAGNQPQHF. The chain recombines TRBV2 with TRBJ1-5, with D unclear. Trimming left V 3 bases short and J 2 bases short, with 8 bases between. CDR1 SNHLY and CDR2 FYNNEI come from the germline V gene. The CDR3 is 14 amino acids. Based on the CDR3 plus reference TRBV2 and TRBJ1-5, the full variable domain is EPEVTQTPSHQVTQMGQEVILRCVPISNHLYFYWYRQILGQKVEFLVSFYNNEISEKSEIFDDQFSVERPDGSNFTLKIRSTKLEDSAMYFCASSDRAGNQPQHFGDGTRLSIL.

This chain joins TRBV5-1 and TRBJ2-5; no firm D call. Germline lookup yields CDR1 SGHRS and CDR2 YFSETQ. The CDR3 sequence is 14 residues long. The ends were cut back, 1 base at V and 1 base at J, with 8 bases in the middle. In DNA form, the CDR3 reads TGCGCCAGCAGCTTGATTGTCTTCCAAGAGACCCAGTACTTC. This encodes CASSLIVFQETQYF. The complete variable domain, with remaining parts taken from reference TRBV5-1 and TRBJ2-5, reads KAGVTQTPRYLIKTRGQQVTLSCSPISGHRSVSWYQQTPGQGLQFLFEYFSETQRNKGNFPGRFSGRQFSNSRSEMNVSTLELGDSALYLCASSLIVFQETQYFGPGTRLLVL.

This clonotype showed up many times. The chain uses TRBV2 and TRBJ1-6; D ambiguous. The CDR3 extends over 15 amino acids. V dropped 7 bases and J dropped 2 bases, with 12 bases sitting between them. Germline CDR1 SNHLY, CDR2 FYNNEI. The CDR3 spells CASTGQSAYNSPLHF. The CDR3 nucleotides read TGTGCCAGCACCGGTCAGTCAGCCTATAATTCACCCCTCCACTTT.

This clonotype was observed many times. The V call is TRBV11-2, the J call TRBJ2-7; 10 bases match TRBD1. J lost 4 bases, V lost 5 bases, and 8 bases had no gene match. This CDR3 region has 15 residues. From germline, CDR1 is SGHAT and CDR2 FQNNGV. CDR3: CASSLPGTGVYEQYF. CDR3 nucleotide sequence: TGTGCCAGCAGCCTCCCCGGGACAGGGGTTTACGAGCAGTACTTC.

The chain employs TRBV27 and TRBJ2-3; D uncertain. Trimming shortened V by 4 bases and J by 2 bases, and 10 bases separated the two germline ends. Per germline, CDR1 MNHEY and CDR2 SMNVEV (reference sequence). This CDR3 has 14 residues. CDR3 sequence reads: CASSSSSPTDTQYF. CDR3 coding DNA: TGTGCCAGCAGTTCTTCTAGTCCCACAGATACGCAGTATTTT.

The J gene is TRBJ2-7, the V gene TRBV28; TRBD1 aligns across 10 bases. Losses at the gene ends were 6 bases for V and 6 bases for J; bases not matched to a gene: 5. Per the germline V gene, CDR1 is MDHEN and CDR2 is SYDVKM. The length of the CDR3 is 13 residues. CDR3 sequence (DNA): TGTGCCAGCAGGCGACAGGGGGCCTTCGAGCAGTACTTC. This encodes CASRRQGAFEQYF.

This clonotype occurred many times. The chain links TRBV11-2 to TRBJ2-3; D is possibly TRBD1 or TRBD2 (6 bases each). The ends were cut back, 3 bases at V and 6 bases at J, with 16 bases in the middle. Per the germline V gene, CDR1 is SGHAT and CDR2 is FQNNGV. The CDR3 loop spans 15 amino acids. The CDR3 reads CASSFSGRDTDTQYF. CDR3 sequence (DNA): TGTGCCAGCAGCTTTTCAGGGCGGGACACGGATACGCAGTATTTT.

With regard to this clonotype: Being one base from a much bigger clone, this may be a read error. This chain uses TRBV12-3 or TRBV12-4 with TRBJ2-1, with TRBD2 as a possible D gene (6 bases). The CDR3 is made up of 13 amino acids. Trimming removed 6 bases at V and 9 bases at J, with 15 bases between. CDR3 bases: TGTGCCAGCAGAACGGGACTCTCGGCTGAGCAGTTCTTC. Translation gives CASRTGLSAEQFF.

This clonotype has at least ten counts. The rearrangement links TRBV5-1 to TRBJ1-5; TRBD1 is a possible D gene (5 bases). CDR1 is SGHRS and CDR2 is YFSETQ in the germline V gene. The CDR3 runs to 15 residues. V was cut by 4 bases and J by 2 bases, with 13 bases left in between. The CDR3 coding sequence is TGCGCCAGCAGCCCGGGACTCGGGGGCAATCAGCCCCAGCATTTT. Protein sequence: CASSPGLGGNQPQHF.

This clonotype was recorded many times. The CDR3 sequence: CASSLRGARGEAFF. In nucleotides, the CDR3 is TGTGCCAGCAGTTTACGAGGGGCGCGAGGAGAAGCTTTCTTT. The chain is built from TRBV28 and TRBJ1-1; D might be TRBD1 (5 bases). The germline V and J ends were trimmed by 2 bases and 8 bases, with 15 bases remaining between them. The CDR3 has 14 residues. Looked up from germline, CDR1 is MDHEN and CDR2 is SYDVKM.

The chain uses TRBV6-1 and TRBJ2-3; 8 bases align to TRBD2. The CDR3 contains 15 residues. CDR1 and CDR2 (germline): MNHNS, SASEGT. The ends lost 6 bases at V and 5 bases at J; junction bases unmatched: 10. This chain's CDR3 is CASRPSGRGKDTQYF. Written as DNA, the CDR3 is TGTGCCAGCAGACCAAGCGGGAGAGGTAAAGATACGCAGTATTTT.